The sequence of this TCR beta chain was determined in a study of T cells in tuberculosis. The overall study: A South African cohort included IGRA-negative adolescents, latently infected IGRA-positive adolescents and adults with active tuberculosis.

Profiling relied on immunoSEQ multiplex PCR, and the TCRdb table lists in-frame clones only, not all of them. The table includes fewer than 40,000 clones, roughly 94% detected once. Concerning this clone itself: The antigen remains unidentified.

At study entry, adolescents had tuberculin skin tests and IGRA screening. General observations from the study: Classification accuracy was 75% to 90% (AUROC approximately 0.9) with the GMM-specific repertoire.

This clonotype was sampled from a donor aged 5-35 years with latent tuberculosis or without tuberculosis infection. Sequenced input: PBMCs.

The CDR3 nucleotides are TGTGCCAGCAGTTCCCTGACAGGGGCCGGCGCCGGGGAGCTGTTTTTT. This codes for CASSSLTGAGAGELFF. The rearrangement joins TRBV6-5 to TRBJ2-2, with 8 positions matching TRBD1. The CDR3 covers 16 residues. The germline CDR1 and CDR2 sequences are MNHEY and SVGAGI. V was pared by 4 bases and J by 6 bases, with 10 bases of the junction left unmatched.